The 30 T cell receptor beta chains reported below all come from one sample, sequenced in a study of spatial heterogeneity in lung cancer. Findings and limits, study-wide: Intratumoral expanded alpha and beta TCR counts were found to track tumor mutation counts.

The time point here: sample taken at primary tumor resection. These TCRs' antigens remain unknown. MiXCR was run by TCRdb on the 5' RACE reads, yielding one entry per CDR3 protein. The sample yields about 27,000 distinct CDR3 sequences, 7% to 7.5% seen once. The sequences come from lung tumor tissue, collected at surgery. Every receptor here comes from a male donor with early-stage non-small cell lung cancer.

The V gene is TRBV3-1, the J gene TRBJ2-5; 7 nucleotides agree with TRBD2. The length of the CDR3 is 14 residues. Germline CDR1 and CDR2: LGHDT and YNNKEL (reference sequence). Trimming removed 2 bases from V and 3 bases from J; junction bases left unmatched: 3. The CDR3: CASSQKGGEETQYF. In DNA form, the CDR3 reads TGTGCCAGCAGCCAAAAGGGAGGGGAAGAGACCCAGTACTTC.

This clonotype has just a few counts. The chain carries TRBV13 and TRBJ1-2, with D tentatively TRBD1 (6 bases). CDR3 length: 13 amino acids. V dropped 1 base and J dropped 6 bases, with 9 bases sitting between them. Germline V gene lookup returns CDR1 PRHDT and CDR2 FYEKMQ (reference sequence). CDR3 residues: CASSLDRAHGYTF. The CDR3 DNA follows: TGTGCCAGCAGCTTAGACAGGGCTCATGGCTACACCTTC.

Many counts were recorded for this clonotype. Here the CDR3 DNA reads TGTGCCATCAGTGTAGCCACTAACTATGGCTACACCTTC. Amino acids: CAISVATNYGYTF. The rearrangement uses TRBV10-3 and TRBJ1-2; D remains unclear. The length of the CDR3 is 13 residues. V gave up 4 bases and J gave up 0 bases, with 6 bases separating them. Germline values: CDR1 ENHRY, CDR2 SYGVKD.

This clonotype was counted ten times or more. The chain is built from TRBV4-1 and TRBJ1-4; D remains ambiguous. Germline V gene lookup returns CDR1 MGHRA and CDR2 YSYEKL. V was shortened by 1 base and J by 5 bases, with 11 bases between the two germline ends. The CDR3 runs to 15 residues. CDR3 coding DNA: TGCGCCAGCAGCCAAGGTTTAGGATGGAATGAAAAACTGTTTTTT. Its protein is CASSQGLGWNEKLFF.

In this sample, this clonotype turned up many times. The chain has TRBV18 and TRBJ2-2; D gene unclear. The germline V gene encodes CDR1 KGHSH and CDR2 LQKENI. The CDR3 extends over 19 amino acids. Trimming cost V 0 bases and J 0 bases, with 17 bases left between them. The CDR3 loop reads CASSPPLYLPRANTGELFF. DNA of the CDR3: TGTGCCAGCTCACCACCGCTTTATCTTCCCCGTGCGAACACCGGGGAGCTGTTTTTT.

The chain is built from TRBV29-1 and TRBJ2-7; 10 bases fit TRBD1. V gave up 7 bases and J gave up 3 bases; unmatched junction bases: 9. The germline CDR1 and CDR2 sequences are SQVTM and ANQGSEA. This CDR3 spans 14 amino acids. The chain's CDR3 is CSASGQGNHYEQYF. Written as DNA, the CDR3 is TGCAGCGCCTCGGGACAGGGGAATCACTACGAGCAGTACTTC.

DNA of the CDR3: TGCAGTGCTAGGGGACAGGGGGGTTCGGATGAAAAACTGTTTTTT. Its protein is CSARGQGGSDEKLFF. The gene calls are TRBV20-1 and TRBJ1-4; the match to TRBD1 covers 11 bases. Trimming cost V 3 bases and J 6 bases; bases outside gene matches: 6. The CDR3 extends over 15 amino acids. Germline V CDR1 and CDR2: DFQATT, SNEGSKA (reference sequence).

This clonotype was seen at least ten times. This sequence joins TRBV20-1 and TRBJ2-3; 7 nucleotides align to TRBD1. Germline trimming cut 2 bases from V and 4 bases from J; bases unmatched to any gene: 3. The CDR3 is 13 residues long. Germline CDR1 is DFQATT and CDR2 is SNEGSKA (reference sequence). In nucleotides, the CDR3 is TGCAGTGCTAGAAAAACAGGGGCAGATACGCAGTATTTT. Translation: CSARKTGADTQYF.

This clonotype was counted at least ten times. CDR3 DNA: TGTGCCAGCAGCGTCGACCTGGGTTTCCAAGAGACCCAGTACTTC. This gives the protein CASSVDLGFQETQYF. The chain has TRBV9 and TRBJ2-5; D remains ambiguous. Germline V gene sequence: CDR1 SGDLS, CDR2 YYNGEE. Trimming cost V 2 bases and J 1 base, with 12 bases left between them. This CDR3 is built from 15 residues.

By proportion, this clonotype is hyperexpanded. The chain uses TRBV7-2 and TRBJ2-7, with 9 bases matching TRBD1. The CDR3 totals 15 residues. Looked up from germline, CDR1 is SGHTA and CDR2 is FQGNSA. The ends lost 2 bases at V and 6 bases at J; junction bases unmatched: 8. This CDR3 reads CASSLKHRGHSEQYF. The DNA of the CDR3 is TGTGCCAGCAGCTTAAAGCACAGGGGGCATAGCGAGCAGTACTTC.

This clonotype showed up many times. The rearrangement uses TRBV12-3 or TRBV12-4 and TRBJ2-1, with 10 bases fitting TRBD2. V dropped 7 bases and J dropped 4; count of bases not matched to a gene: 4. The CDR3 is 14 amino acids. The CDR3 DNA follows: TGTGCCAGCATACCTAGCGGGGGTTACAATGAGCAGTTCTTC. Its protein product is CASIPSGGYNEQFF.

This clonotype has at least ten counts. The rearrangement uses TRBV5-1 and TRBJ2-7, with 7 positions matching TRBD1. This CDR3 has 14 residues. Looked up from germline, CDR1 is SGHRS and CDR2 is YFSETQ. V gave up 4 bases and J gave up 2 bases; unmatched junction bases: 6. CDR3 coding DNA: TGCGCCAGCAGCGGGACAGAAACCCCCTACGAGCAGTACTTC. This encodes CASSGTETPYEQYF.

This clonotype was picked up many times. The rearrangement joins TRBV3-1 to TRBJ2-2; possibly TRBD1 or TRBD2 for D (6 bases each). V lost 1 base, J lost 6 bases, and 12 bases lay in between. The germline V gene encodes CDR1 LGHDT and CDR2 YNNKEL (reference sequence). The CDR3 totals 15 residues. CDR3 bases: TGTGCCAGCAGCCAAGTGGTGGAGGGGGCCGGGGAGCTGTTTTTT. Protein product: CASSQVVEGAGELFF.

This clonotype was observed many times. The genes are TRBV7-7 and TRBJ2-2; the D gene is possibly TRBD2 (5 bases). CDR3 length equals 14 residues. Trimming removed 3 bases from V and 3 bases from J, with 8 bases in between. The germline V gene has CDR1 SSHAT and CDR2 FNYEAQ (reference sequence). CDR3 in amino acids: CASSFTRDTGELFF. In DNA form, the CDR3 reads TGTGCCAGCAGCTTTACGAGGGACACCGGGGAGCTGTTTTTT.

The V gene is TRBV5-6, the J gene TRBJ2-7; TRBD1 agrees at 7 bases. This CDR3 is built from 16 residues. Germline V gives CDR1 SGHDT, CDR2 YYEEEE. V was clipped by 6 bases and J by 3 bases; unmatched bases: 15. In DNA, the CDR3 is TGTGCCAGCACCTCGATGAGACAGGGAGACATCTACGAGCAGTACTTC. Amino acid sequence: CASTSMRQGDIYEQYF.

In its sample, this clonotype was seen many times. The rearrangement links TRBV5-1 to TRBJ2-3; no clear D gene. V was clipped by 4 bases and J by 0 bases, with 3 bases between them. Per germline, CDR1 SGHRS and CDR2 YFSETQ. This CDR3 comprises 12 residues. In nucleotides, the CDR3 is TGCGCCAGCAGCATTAGCACAGATACGCAGTATTTT. Amino acids: CASSISTDTQYF.

This clonotype has at least ten counts. This chain links TRBV5-1 with TRBJ2-5; TRBD2 agrees at 10 bases. CDR3 length equals 17 residues. J gave up 1 base and V 0 bases, and 6 bases lay outside the gene matches. Germline lookup yields CDR1 SGHRS and CDR2 YFSETQ. Here the CDR3 DNA reads TGCGCCAGCAGCTTGGTGGTAGCGGGGGGCACCCAAGAGACCCAGTACTTC. Translated, it gives CASSLVVAGGTQETQYF.

This clonotype has a count of ten or more. The CDR3 here is CASSEPSGTTDTQYF. CDR3 DNA: TGTGCCAGCAGTGAGCCTAGCGGGACGACAGATACGCAGTATTTT. The chain joins TRBV2 to TRBJ2-3; 9 bases match TRBD2. V lost 3 bases, J lost 3 bases, and 4 bases stayed unmatched. Germline V lookup: CDR1 SNHLY, CDR2 FYNNEI. The CDR3 covers 15 residues.

This clonotype was counted many times. This chain joins TRBV7-8 and TRBJ2-3; a weak D match, TRBD1 (6 bases). Trimming removed 4 bases from V and 0 bases from J, with 14 bases in between. Germline V gene data show CDR1 as SGHVS and CDR2 as FQNEAQ. The CDR3 is 16 residues long. CDR3 nucleotide sequence: TGTGCCAGCAGCTCCCGGACAGACTCTAGCACAGATACGCAGTATTTT. Encoded protein: CASSSRTDSSTDTQYF.

This chain links TRBV13 with TRBJ1-5; tentative D call: TRBD1 (5 bases). V was trimmed by 0 bases and J by 5 bases, leaving 11 bases between them. The CDR3 covers 15 residues. Germline CDR1 reads PRHDT; CDR2 reads FYEKMQ (reference sequence). The CDR3 reads CASSLGQGADQPQHF. The CDR3 coding sequence is TGTGCCAGCAGCTTAGGCCAAGGGGCCGATCAGCCCCAGCATTTT.

Ten or more counts support this clonotype. The gene calls are TRBV7-9 and TRBJ2-3; maybe TRBD2 (6 bases). Germline assignment: CDR1 SEHNR and CDR2 FQNEAQ (reference sequence). V lost 4 bases, J lost 4 bases, and 12 bases lay in between. The CDR3 runs 14 residues. DNA for the CDR3: TGTGCCAGCAGCTCCTGGGGGGTGGCAGATACGCAGTATTTT. It yields the protein CASSSWGVADTQYF.

This clonotype came up a few times. The chain recombines TRBV28 with TRBJ2-3; D is uncertain. Per the germline V gene, CDR1 is MDHEN and CDR2 is SYDVKM. CDR3 length: 11 amino acids. V lost 10 bases and J lost 8, with 13 bases in between. The CDR3 DNA follows: TGTGCCACCAGGAATTCTGGTACGCAGTATTTT. Translating gives CATRNSGTQYF. The entire variable domain, with the rest obtained from reference TRBV28 and TRBJ2-3, is as follows: DVKVTQSSRYLVKRTGEKVFLECVQDMDHENMFWYRQDPGLGLRLIYFSYDVKMKEKGDIPEGYSVSREKKERFSLILESASTNQTSMYLCATRNSGTQYFGPGTRLTVL.

This clonotype occurred many times. The V and J genes are TRBV18 and TRBJ2-1, with 7 bases lining up with TRBD2. V lost 4 bases to trimming and J lost 2 bases; unmatched junction nucleotides: 5. The CDR3 is 15 residues long. Looked up from germline, CDR1 is KGHSH and CDR2 is LQKENI. In nucleotides, the CDR3 is TGTGCCAGCTCACTACCGGGACTACCCTACAATGAGCAGTTCTTC. It yields the protein CASSLPGLPYNEQFF.

This clonotype was seen repeatedly, ten times or more. The chain has TRBV6-2 or TRBV6-3 and TRBJ2-7, with TRBD1 matching over 8 bases. Looked up from germline, CDR1 is MNHEY and CDR2 is SVGEGT. J gave up 5 bases and V 6 bases, and 6 bases lay outside the gene matches. The CDR3 runs 13 residues. The CDR3 loop is CASRRTGQDEQYF. For the CDR3, the DNA is TGTGCCAGCAGACGGACAGGGCAGGACGAGCAGTACTTC.

This clonotype appeared many times. The chain employs TRBV4-3 and TRBJ2-3, with D possibly being TRBD2 (6 bases). Germline lookup yields CDR1 LGHNA and CDR2 YSLEER. Trimming left V 0 bases short and J 4 bases short, with 8 bases between. This CDR3 has 14 residues. The CDR3 region is CASSQEWGADTQYF. The CDR3 DNA reads TGCGCCAGCAGCCAAGAGTGGGGGGCAGATACGCAGTATTTT.

This clonotype was counted many times. CDR3 sequence reads: CASSVRGFMNTGELFF. Here the CDR3 DNA reads TGTGCCAGCAGCGTCAGGGGCTTCATGAACACCGGGGAGCTGTTTTTT. This chain links TRBV9 with TRBJ2-2; D is possibly TRBD1 (6 bases). Trimming cost V 2 bases and J 1 base, with 12 bases left between them. CDR3 length: 16 amino acids. In germline, CDR1 is SGDLS, CDR2 YYNGEE.

This clonotype rates as medium-sized. The chain couples TRBV4-2 to TRBJ2-5; the match to TRBD1 covers 9 bases. Germline assignment: CDR1 LGHNA and CDR2 YNFKEQ. Germline trimming cut 3 bases from V and 3 bases from J; bases unmatched to any gene: 2. This CDR3 spans 14 amino acids. The CDR3 DNA follows: TGTGCCAGCAGCCATCGGACAGGGGAAGAGACCCAGTACTTC. Translated: CASSHRTGEETQYF.

This chain connects TRBV4-2 to TRBJ1-4; TRBD1 is a possible D gene (6 bases). The CDR3 has 21 amino acids. Trimming stripped 0 bases from V and 0 bases from J, with 23 bases between. From germline, CDR1 is LGHNA and CDR2 YNFKEQ. The CDR3 loop reads CASSQDSAGAFLAATNEKLFF. The CDR3 coding sequence is TGTGCCAGCAGCCAAGACTCGGCAGGGGCTTTTCTAGCCGCAACTAATGAAAAACTGTTTTTT.

In its sample, this clonotype was seen many times. This sequence joins TRBV20-1 and TRBJ1-4; 8 bases align to TRBD1. This CDR3 has 13 residues. Germline CDR1 reads DFQATT; CDR2 reads SNEGSKA (reference sequence). J lost 5 bases, V lost 5 bases, and 4 bases had no gene match. CDR3 in DNA: TGCAGTGCTCCACGGACAGGGAATGAAAAACTGTTTTTT. It is translated as CSAPRTGNEKLFF.

This clonotype has ten or more counts. V gene TRBV4-3 combines with J gene TRBJ2-5, with 11 bases lining up with TRBD1. CDR1 and CDR2 (germline): LGHNA, YSLEER. The V and J ends lost 2 bases and 2 bases, in that order; junction bases with no gene match: 4. CDR3 length: 16 amino acids. CDR3 in DNA: TGCGCCAGCAGCCAACGGACAGGGGGCTCTCAAGAGACCCAGTACTTC. Translation gives CASSQRTGGSQETQYF.